This TCR beta chain was sequenced during a study of blood T cell repertoires in COVID-19. Data came from immunoSEQ multiplex PCR; TCRdb stores just in-frame clones and leaves some out. This sample has 50,000 to 75,000 clones; approximately 93% occur once, and the top ten carry approximately 2.9%. Germline V gives CDR1 SGHTA, CDR2 FQGNSA. Losses at the gene ends were 2 bases for V and 3 bases for J; bases not matched to a gene: 3. The CDR3 runs to 14 residues. The receptor was isolated from a man between 65 and 85 years old with active COVID-19. The chain is built from TRBV7-2 and TRBJ1-1; 7 bases line up with TRBD1. Material: peripheral blood. DNA of the CDR3: TGTGCCAGCAGCTTATCAGGGGGACACACTGAAGCTTTCTTT. Translating gives CASSLSGGHTEAFF.